These 30 T cell receptor beta chains were all obtained from the same sample, sequenced in a study of T-cell reconstitution after alpha-beta-depleted transplantation in children. Unique molecular identifiers tagged the TCRbeta library. TCRdb re-analysed the PCR reads in MiXCR, keeping a single row per CDR3 protein. The repertoire holds about 190,000 distinct CDR3 sequences, with roughly 10% as singletons. The material was PBMCs, obtained before TCRalphabeta/CD19-depleted stem cell transplant. These receptors were collected from a boy aged 2 to 10 with acute myeloid leukemia, due to receive a stem cell transplant.

Details on this clonotype: Possible read error: a much larger clone is one base away. The gene calls are TRBV18 and TRBJ2-1, with 13 bases aligning to TRBD2. From germline, CDR1 is KGHSH and CDR2 LQKENI. The CDR3 has 20 residues. V was clipped by 5 bases and J by 8 bases; unmatched bases: 21. The CDR3 loop is CASSTDGQTGLAGVTHEQFF. As DNA, the CDR3 is TGTGCCAGCTCAACAGACGGACAGACCGGACTAGCGGGAGTAACCCATGAGCAGTTCTTC.

This clonotype was counted at least ten times. The J gene is TRBJ2-3, the V gene TRBV5-6, with 9 bases identical to TRBD2. Germline-derived CDR1 and CDR2 are SGHDT and YYEEEE. After removal of 0 bases from V and 5 bases from J, the junction contained 7 bases not matched to a gene. There are 16 residues in the CDR3. The chain's CDR3 is CASSLALAGGLDTQYF. In DNA form, the CDR3 reads TGTGCCAGCAGCTTGGCCCTCGCGGGGGGGCTAGATACGCAGTATTTT.

In the case of this clonotype: With a much larger clone just one base away, this may be a read error. The chain is built from TRBV20-1 and TRBJ2-5; 15 nucleotides align to TRBD2. The CDR3 length is 17 residues. Germline V gene data show CDR1 as DFQATT and CDR2 as SNEGSKA (reference sequence). CDR3 in DNA: TGCAGTGCCCCGGGACTAGCGGGGGGTCACCGGCAAGAGACCCCGTACTTC. Its protein product is CSAPGLAGGHRQETPYF.

This clonotype was observed many times. This rearrangement joins TRBV5-1 to TRBJ2-2; tentatively, D is TRBD2 (6 bases). The CDR3 is 13 residues long. CDR1 is SGHRS, CDR2 YFSETQ, per germline. V was shortened by 5 bases and J by 2 bases, with 7 bases between the two germline ends. For the CDR3, the DNA is TGCGCCAGCAGGGAGGGAAACACCGGGGAGCTGTTTTTT. Residues: CASREGNTGELFF.

Turning to this clonotype: At one end the junction does not follow the germline gene, possibly because of a read error. V and J are TRBV20-1 and TRBJ2-1; 9 nucleotides align to TRBD2. There are 17 residues in the CDR3. Germline V lookup: CDR1 DFQATT, CDR2 SNEGSKA (reference sequence). CDR3 region: CCARWRAPSGMVVEQFF. The DNA of the CDR3 is TGCTGTGCTAGGTGGCGGGCCCCTAGCGGGATGGTGGTAGAGCAGTTCTTC.

This clonotype was observed many times. The rearrangement uses TRBV6-6 and TRBJ2-2; the D is unclear. CDR1 is MNHNY and CDR2 is SVGAGI in the germline V gene (reference sequence). This CDR3 comprises 13 residues. V was trimmed by 2 bases and J by 7 bases, leaving 8 bases between them. The CDR3 reads CASSYTGFGELFF. The DNA of the CDR3 is TGTGCCAGCAGTTACACCGGATTCGGGGAGCTGTTTTTT.

The table lists this clonotype with many counts. V and J are TRBV7-3 and TRBJ1-2; 9 positions match TRBD1. The CDR3 loop spans 14 amino acids. Trimming at V came to 5 bases and at J to 6 bases, leaving 7 bases not matched to a gene. Germline assignment: CDR1 SGHTA and CDR2 FQGTGA. The CDR3 nucleotides are TGTGCCAGCAGCCAACCGGGACAGGGCCATGGCTACACCTTC. As protein: CASSQPGQGHGYTF.

This clonotype was counted at least ten times. V is TRBV7-8 and J is TRBJ1-2, with 8 bases matching TRBD1. J lost 4 bases, V lost 5 bases, and 9 bases had no gene match. CDR3 length equals 15 residues. From germline, CDR1 is SGHVS and CDR2 FQNEAQ. The CDR3 bases are TGTGCCAGCAGCCCGGGGACGACAGGGGTCTATGGCTACACCTTC. Amino acids: CASSPGTTGVYGYTF.

This clonotype was found many times. The rearrangement links TRBV5-6 to TRBJ1-2; unclear D gene. Germline V CDR1 and CDR2: SGHDT, YYEEEE. The CDR3 is made up of 13 amino acids. Trimming stripped 2 bases from V and 7 bases from J, with 12 bases between. In nucleotides, the CDR3 is TGTGCCAGCAGCTTAGTGGACCTCGCTGGCTACACCTTC. As protein: CASSLVDLAGYTF.

This clonotype was counted ten times or more. This chain connects TRBV4-2 to TRBJ2-5; D is possibly TRBD2 (5 bases). The germline V gene has CDR1 LGHNA and CDR2 YNFKEQ. The germline V and J ends were trimmed by 8 bases and 0 bases, with 19 bases remaining between them. The CDR3 sequence is 16 residues long. CDR3 DNA: TGTGCCAGCGGCCCCGGACTGCTGACCAACCAAGAGACCCAGTACTTC. Its translation is CASGPGLLTNQETQYF.

This clonotype was seen ten or more times. This chain connects TRBV29-1 to TRBJ2-1; D gene ambiguous. Germline CDR1 SQVTM, CDR2 ANQGSEA. The V gene lost 7 bases and the J gene lost 1 base, with 14 bases spanning the gap. CDR3 length equals 14 residues. CDR3 residues: CSGVGSYSYNEQFF. The CDR3 DNA reads as TGCAGCGGTGTAGGGTCCTATTCCTACAATGAGCAGTTCTTC.

This clonotype was detected many times. The chain has TRBV6-2 or TRBV6-3 and TRBJ2-7; TRBD1 matches 9 bases. This CDR3 is built from 16 residues. V dropped 7 bases and J dropped 0; count of bases not matched to a gene: 10. Germline CDR1 MNHEY, CDR2 SVGEGT. CDR3 region: CASTGTGTGNSYEQYF. CDR3 coding DNA: TGTGCCAGCACCGGAACCGGGACAGGGAACTCCTACGAGCAGTACTTC.

About this clonotype: A read error is possible here, since a much larger clone lies one base away. V gene TRBV27 combines with J gene TRBJ2-4, with a tentative D call TRBD1 (7 bases). This CDR3 region has 16 residues. CDR1 is MNHEY, CDR2 SMNVEV, per germline (reference sequence). The CDR3 sequence: CASSPQGGRDKNIQSF. The CDR3 DNA sequence: TGTGCCAGCAGTCCTCAGGGGGGCCGGGACAAAAACATTCAGTCCTTC.

This clonotype appeared many times. The J gene is TRBJ2-1, the V gene TRBV28; the D is unclear. Germline V gene data show CDR1 as MDHEN and CDR2 as SYDVKM. The CDR3 contains 12 residues. Trimming pared 1 base from V and 10 bases from J, leaving 8 bases between. The CDR3 region is CASSLSAAEQFF. DNA of the CDR3: TGTGCCAGCAGTTTATCAGCAGCGGAGCAGTTCTTC. Full variable domain (outside the CDR3, taken from reference TRBV28 and TRBJ2-1): DVKVTQSSRYLVKRTGEKVFLECVQDMDHENMFWYRQDPGLGLRLIYFSYDVKMKEKGDIPEGYSVSREKKERFSLILESASTNQTSMYLCASSLSAAEQFFGPGTRLTVL.

This clonotype was picked up many times. The genes are TRBV6-5 and TRBJ1-2, with 7 bases fitting TRBD1. The CDR3 sequence is 14 residues long. V shed 4 bases, J shed 6 bases, and the junction held 8 bases outside the gene matches. Per germline, CDR1 MNHEY and CDR2 SVGAGI. DNA of the CDR3: TGTGCCAGCAGTTTCGGACAGGCGCTCAATGGCTACACCTTC. It translates to CASSFGQALNGYTF.

This clonotype was seen at least ten times. J is TRBJ1-1 and V is TRBV13, with a possible D match to TRBD1 (6 bases). Trimming stripped 5 bases from V and 1 base from J, with 17 bases between. This CDR3 is built from 16 residues. Germline assignment: CDR1 PRHDT and CDR2 FYEKMQ (reference sequence). The DNA of the CDR3 is TGTGCCAGCAGCCCCCGGACAGATTTGCCGAACACTGAAGCTTTCTTT. As protein: CASSPRTDLPNTEAFF.

This clonotype showed up many times. The chain combines TRBV10-3 with TRBJ2-6; D is unclear. Trimming pared 6 bases from V and 0 bases from J, leaving 12 bases between. Germline CDR1 and CDR2: ENHRY and SYGVKD. This CDR3 has 16 amino acids. This CDR3 reads CAISEDDRSGANVLTF. The DNA for the CDR3 is TGTGCCATCAGCGAAGACGATCGCTCTGGGGCCAACGTCCTGACTTTC.

This clonotype appeared many times. The chain links TRBV6-2 or TRBV6-3 to TRBJ2-7; TRBD2 aligns across 10 bases. This CDR3 spans 18 amino acids. The J segment lost 2 bases and the V segment lost 6 bases, leaving 16 bases of the junction unmatched. Germline V CDR1 and CDR2: MNHEY, SVGEGT. The CDR3: CASSTISGRTLPAYEQYF. The CDR3 region has the DNA TGTGCCAGCAGCACCATTAGCGGGAGGACCCTACCCGCCTACGAGCAGTACTTC.

This clonotype was seen at least ten times. This sequence joins TRBV6-1 and TRBJ2-3; perhaps TRBD2 as D (6 bases). This CDR3 has 15 residues. Deletions cut 6 bases from V and 1 base from J, with 14 bases between. From germline, CDR1 is MNHNS and CDR2 SASEGT. CDR3 amino acids: CASSRPGLGTDTQYF. The CDR3 DNA sequence: TGTGCCAGCAGCCGACCGGGACTGGGCACAGATACGCAGTATTTT.

In its sample, this clonotype was seen many times. The chain joins TRBV12-3 or TRBV12-4 to TRBJ2-7; the D gene is possibly TRBD2 (6 bases). V lost 10 bases and J 2 bases, leaving 15 bases between the germline ends. The CDR3 runs 13 residues. The CDR3 bases are TGTGCCACCGCAGAGCGGGCACCCTACGAGCAGTACTTC. Its protein is CATAERAPYEQYF.

This clonotype appeared many times. The chain joins TRBV7-9 to TRBJ1-5; TRBD1 is a possible D gene (5 bases). The CDR3 has 14 amino acids. The germline V and J ends were trimmed by 3 bases and 4 bases, with 10 bases remaining between them. Germline lookup yields CDR1 SEHNR and CDR2 FQNEAQ (reference sequence). The CDR3 region is CASSFYGGNQPQHF. The CDR3 DNA is TGTGCCAGCAGCTTTTACGGGGGTAATCAGCCCCAGCATTTT. Drawing the rest from reference TRBV7-9 and TRBJ1-5, the complete variable domain is DTGVSQNPRHKITKRGQNVTFRCDPISEHNRLYWYRQTLGQGPEFLTYFQNEAQLEKSRLLSDRFSAERPKGSFSTLEIQRTEQGDSAMYLCASSFYGGNQPQHFGDGTRLSIL.

This clonotype was seen at least ten times. V usage is TRBV5-5 and J usage is TRBJ1-1; 10 nucleotides line up with TRBD1. Germline V CDR1 and CDR2: SGHKS, YYEKEE (reference sequence). Trimming at V came to 2 bases and at J to 1 base, leaving 2 bases not matched to a gene. This CDR3 has 15 residues. CDR3: CASSFRQGANTEAFF. Here the CDR3 DNA reads TGTGCCAGCAGCTTCAGACAGGGGGCGAACACTGAAGCTTTCTTT. The whole variable domain, filled in from reference TRBV5-5 and TRBJ1-1, reads DAGVTQSPTHLIKTRGQQVTLRCSPISGHKSVSWYQQVLGQGPQFIFQYYEKEERGRGNFPDRFSARQFPNYSSELNVNALLLGDSALYLCASSFRQGANTEAFFGQGTRLTVV.

This clonotype has at least ten counts. V and J are TRBV2 and TRBJ2-3, with D perhaps being TRBD1 or TRBD2 (5 bases each). The CDR3 loop spans 14 amino acids. Germline CDR1 SNHLY, CDR2 FYNNEI. V lost 8 bases to trimming and J lost 2 bases, with 14 bases between them. The CDR3 protein is CASGTIVDTDTQYF. The CDR3 DNA reads TGTGCCAGCGGGACCATTGTTGACACAGATACGCAGTATTTT. The variable domain in full, with the rest retrieved from reference TRBV2 and TRBJ2-3, is EPEVTQTPSHQVTQMGQEVILRCVPISNHLYFYWYRQILGQKVEFLVSFYNNEISEKSEIFDDQFSVERPDGSNFTLKIRSTKLEDSAMYFCASGTIVDTDTQYFGPGTRLTVL.

This clonotype was picked up many times. This chain connects TRBV7-6 to TRBJ2-2; 8 positions agree with TRBD2. The V gene's germline CDR1 is SGHVS and CDR2 FNYEAQ. J gave up 2 bases and V 5 bases, and 10 bases lay outside the gene matches. The CDR3 is 17 amino acids. The CDR3 DNA sequence: TGTGCCAGCAGCCCGGTGTTAGCGGGACTAAACACCGGGGAGCTGTTTTTT. Residues: CASSPVLAGLNTGELFF.

In its sample, this clonotype was seen many times. This rearrangement joins TRBV20-1 to TRBJ1-4; the match to TRBD1 covers 7 bases. V lost 4 bases to trimming and J lost 5 bases; unmatched junction nucleotides: 4. The CDR3 runs to 13 residues. CDR1 is DFQATT, CDR2 SNEGSKA, per germline (reference sequence). The CDR3 spells CSAIQGRNEKLFF. The CDR3 DNA follows: TGCAGTGCTATACAGGGGCGAAATGAAAAACTGTTTTTT.

This clonotype has a count of ten or more. This chain connects TRBV12-3 or TRBV12-4 to TRBJ2-3; TRBD2 matches 14 bases. V was clipped by 6 bases and J by 13 bases; unmatched bases: 12. The CDR3 runs 15 residues. CDR3 bases: TGTGCCAGCAGGGGGACTAGCGGGGGCGCAGCCGGCGAGTATTTT. Protein sequence: CASRGTSGGAAGEYF.

Ten or more counts support this clonotype. CDR3 in amino acids: CASSLREGDQPQHF. CDR3 nucleotide sequence: TGCGCCAGCAGCCTCAGAGAGGGGGATCAGCCCCAGCATTTT. The chain joins TRBV5-1 to TRBJ1-5, with D possibly being TRBD1 (6 bases). The CDR3 length is 14 residues. The ends were cut back, 4 bases at V and 5 bases at J, with 13 bases in the middle. Germline lookup yields CDR1 SGHRS and CDR2 YFSETQ. The full variable domain, in which reference TRBV5-1 and TRBJ1-5 provide the parts outside the CDR3, is KAGVTQTPRYLIKTRGQQVTLSCSPISGHRSVSWYQQTPGQGLQFLFEYFSETQRNKGNFPGRFSGRQFSNSRSEMNVSTLELGDSALYLCASSLREGDQPQHFGDGTRLSIL.

This clonotype has ten or more counts. The V gene is TRBV23-1, the J gene TRBJ1-5, with D possibly being TRBD1 (6 bases). TRBV23-1 is an open reading frame, and its role is uncertain. The CDR3 sequence is 15 residues long. V lost 3 bases and J lost 11, with 20 bases in between. The CDR3 DNA follows: TGCGCCAGCAGTCAGATAACAGGGAGCCCTACGGCCCAGCATTTT. This translates into CASSQITGSPTAQHF.

At least ten counts were recorded for this clonotype. This chain links TRBV4-1 with TRBJ1-2; possible D gene TRBD1, 5 bases. CDR3 size: 15 residues. Trimming left V 0 bases short and J 2 bases short, with 10 bases between. Looked up from germline, CDR1 is MGHRA and CDR2 is YSYEKL. CDR3 sequence (DNA): TGCGCCAGCAGCCAAGAACGCAGGGCGAACTATGGCTACACCTTC. Its translation: CASSQERRANYGYTF.

The table lists this clonotype with many counts. The rearrangement links TRBV9 to TRBJ1-6, with D unclear. Germline V gene sequence: CDR1 SGDLS, CDR2 YYNGEE. V was pared by 1 base and J by 8 bases, with 4 bases between. The CDR3 has 12 residues. The CDR3 here is CASSVTDSPLHF. The DNA for the CDR3 is TGTGCCAGCAGCGTAACAGATTCACCCCTCCACTTT.